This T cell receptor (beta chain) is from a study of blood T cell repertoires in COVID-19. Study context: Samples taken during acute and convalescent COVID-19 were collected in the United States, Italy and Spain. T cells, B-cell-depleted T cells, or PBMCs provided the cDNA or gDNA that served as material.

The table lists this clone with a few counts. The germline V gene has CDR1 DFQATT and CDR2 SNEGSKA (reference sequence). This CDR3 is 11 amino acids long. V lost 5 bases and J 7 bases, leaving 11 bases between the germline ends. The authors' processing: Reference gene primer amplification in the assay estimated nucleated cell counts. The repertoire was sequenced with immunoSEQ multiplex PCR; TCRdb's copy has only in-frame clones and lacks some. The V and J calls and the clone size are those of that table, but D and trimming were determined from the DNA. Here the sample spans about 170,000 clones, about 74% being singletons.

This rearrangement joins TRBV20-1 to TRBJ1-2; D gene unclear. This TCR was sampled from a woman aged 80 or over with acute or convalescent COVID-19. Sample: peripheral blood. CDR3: CSAPRVGGYTF. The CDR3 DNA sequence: TGCAGTGCTCCGCGGGTCGGTGGCTACACCTTC.